This TCR beta chain was documented in a study of OX40 agonist ivuxolimab in advanced cancers. Study summary: The dose-escalation group included hepatocellular carcinoma, melanoma, renal cell carcinoma and head and neck cancer.

Sampling of blood occurred at baseline, cycle 4 day 1, and cycle 7 day 1. V was shortened by 3 bases and J by 0 bases, with 10 bases between the two germline ends. The CDR3 spans 15 residues. CDR1 SGDLS and CDR2 YYNGEE come from the germline V gene. Repertoires were generated with immunoSEQ multiplex PCR, while TCRdb's copy carries only in-frame clones and drops some. The sample has about 83,000 clones, 85% seen once. A word on this clone: Its target is not known.

General study findings and limits: With doses of 0.1 to 3.0 mg/kg, CD4+ and CD8+ blood T cells had undergone clonal expansion by week 6.

The sequencing used CD4+ or CD8+ T cells sorted from blood, collected in a trial of the OX40 agonist ivuxolimab. The origin of this receptor is an adult with an advanced solid tumor such as melanoma, head and neck, liver or kidney cancer. The chain couples TRBV9 to TRBJ2-1; D may be TRBD2 (5 bases). The DNA of the CDR3 is TGTGCCAGCAGCGCGAGCGGAGGCTCCTACAATGAGCAGTTCTTC. Residues: CASSASGGSYNEQFF.